Below, 2 T cell receptor delta chains from the same sample are listed, as sequenced in a study of γδ T cells in repeated Plasmodium falciparum infection. TCRdb re-called the multiplex PCR reads with CATT. This repertoire shows some 51,000 delta-chain clones, roughly 2% found once; its top ten account for 24%. Gammadelta T cells were flow-sorted from PBMC into Vgamma9/Vdelta2+ and Vdelta2-negative populations for bulk analysis. The specimen sequenced was gamma-delta T cells from blood. The receptors here all came from a pool of human donors (malaria-infected and uninfected, not separated).

A note on this clone: A far larger clone is one nucleotide away, so this likely arose from a read error. In the same sample, other DNA sequences code for this CDR3. The V gene was identified as TRDV1, while no J gene was called; the table calls TRDD3, which could not be checked here. CDR3 size: 24 residues. Germline V gene lookup returns CDR1 TSWWSYY and CDR2 QGS. In DNA, the CDR3 is TGTGCTCTTGGGGAACTAACCCCCTACGTTGTGGTAGCTGGGGATCATAAAGGGACCGATAAACTCATCTTC. It yields the protein CALGELTPYVVVAGDHKGTDKLIF.

In this sample, this clone turned up many times. A read error likely explains why the TCRdb protein, taken from a much larger clone, differs from this DNA's translation at residue 6; the protein shown is translated from the DNA. The same CDR3 also results from other DNA sequences found in this sample. The rearrangement uses TRDV1 and TRDJ1, with a tentative D call TRDD2 (5 bases). CDR3 length: 14 residues. Germline lookup yields CDR1 TSWWSYY and CDR2 QGS. The V gene lost 4 bases and the J gene lost 7 bases, with 16 bases spanning the gap. The CDR3, as DNA: TGTGCTCTTGGGGGGCTTCCCTTTAGCGGTAAACTCATCTTT. Protein product: CALGGLPFSGKLIF.